Described below is a single T cell receptor beta chain sequence and its context. Other DNA sequences in this specimen translate into the identical CDR3. The sample comes from a study of cytomegalovirus exposure and HLA in healthy donors. Study overall: In terms of ancestry, the Caucasian-associated cluster contained 80% to 90% of the approximately 420 genotyped donors.

PCR amplification relied on 60 Vbeta primers (plus 13 Jbeta primers). Sequencing was performed with immunoSEQ multiplex PCR; in TCRdb, only in-frame clones are kept and a portion is missing. The table lists around 130,000 clones, around 73% of them singletons, with around 1.2% in the top ten. Germline V gene sequence: CDR1 KGHSH, CDR2 LQKENI. The CDR3 is 13 amino acids. The V end lost 3 bases, the J end lost 6 bases, and 11 bases lay between the germline ends. The sequenced material came from PBMCs. The chain joins TRBV18 to TRBJ1-2; no definite D call. The TCR comes from a man aged 45-60 years in good health and CMV-seronegative. Here the CDR3 reads CASSPRPGDGYTF. The CDR3, as DNA: TGTGCCAGCTCACCCCGGCCCGGGGATGGCTACACCTTC.